This entry concerns a single T cell receptor (beta chain). Its antigen remains unidentified. This specimen comes from a study of shared clonotypes between healthy human individuals. Background on the study: Each donor contributed plates that comprised three CD4 naive, three CD4 memory, two CD8 naive and one CD8 memory.

Findings of the study overall: Sequencing of the sorted subsets was shown by rarefaction to be incomplete despite large depth.

There are 16 residues in the CDR3. The germline V gene encodes CDR1 MDHEN and CDR2 SYDVKM. Trimming removed 5 bases from V and 1 base from J; junction bases left unmatched: 6. The authors' processing: ImmunoSEQ only sent back junction sequences with no quality scores, so filtering was done differently. Assay used: immunoSEQ multiplex PCR; TCRdb lists only in-frame clones, some missing. V, J and clone size are taken as reported in that table, and D and trimming were inferred from the DNA itself. The table lists roughly 1,000,000 clones, 75% to 85% of them singletons, with 0.5% to 0.6% in the top ten. This clonotype was sampled from a man aged 18 to 30 in good health. Some clones in this sample may be carry-over from other donors' samples. The sample taken for sequencing was memory CD4+ T cells from PBMCs. The subset here: CD45RA-negative fraction. The rearrangement links TRBV28 to TRBJ2-3, with 10 bases identical to TRBD2. As DNA, the CDR3 is TGTGCCAGCAGTCACAGAGCGGGAGGGGGCACAGATACGCAGTATTTT. Encoded protein: CASSHRAGGGTDTQYF.